The 19 T cell receptor beta chains below come from one sample, sequenced in a study of shared clonotypes between healthy human individuals. TCRdb's copy holds only in-frame clones and misses some; the assay was immunoSEQ multiplex PCR. The sample carries around 510,000 clones, 95% to 96% recorded once. Sequencing was performed on naive CD4+ T cells sorted from blood. Subset of the sample: CD45RA+ positively selected. The source of these receptors is a woman in her 30s in good health.

The V gene is TRBV11-1, the J gene TRBJ2-5; TRBD2 matches 8 bases. The DNA end favors TRBJ2-7, so the J call may be wrong. The CDR3 covers 15 residues. Germline CDR1 is SGHAT and CDR2 is FQDESV (reference sequence). As DNA, the CDR3 is TGTGCCAGCAGCGCCCGAGCGGGAGCTTACTACGAGCAGTACTTC. Protein sequence: CASSARAGAYYEQYF.

This chain uses TRBV19 with TRBJ2-3; tentatively, D is TRBD2 (5 bases). The CDR3 consists of 13 residues. The V and J ends lost 6 bases and 8 bases respectively, with 15 bases between them. The germline gives CDR1 LNHDA, CDR2 SQIVND (reference sequence). The CDR3 DNA is TGTGCCAGTAGGGCTAGCAATGATCGTACGCAGTATTTT. Translating it yields CASRASNDRTQYF.

This chain connects TRBV6-1 to TRBJ2-7; D possibly uses TRBD1 or TRBD2 (5 bases each). CDR3 length: 14 residues. Trimming removed 3 bases at V and 6 bases at J, with 15 bases between. Germline V lookup: CDR1 MNHNS, CDR2 SASEGT. The CDR3 is CASSEASGTREQYF. CDR3 bases: TGTGCCAGCAGTGAGGCGTCCGGGACCCGCGAGCAGTACTTC.

This rearrangement joins TRBV27 to TRBJ2-3, with unresolved D. Germline assignment: CDR1 MNHEY and CDR2 SMNVEV (reference sequence). This CDR3 contains 16 residues. Deletions cut 2 bases from V and 0 bases from J, with 12 bases between. This CDR3 is CASSLSRWVSTDTQYF. For the CDR3, the DNA is TGTGCCAGCAGTTTAAGTAGATGGGTTAGCACAGATACGCAGTATTTT.

The genes are TRBV5-1 and TRBJ2-7; D possibly corresponds to TRBD2 (5 bases). This CDR3 contains 17 residues. The germline V gene has CDR1 SGHRS and CDR2 YFSETQ. V was shortened by 4 bases and J by 3 bases, with 23 bases between the two germline ends. The CDR3 DNA follows: TGCGCCAGCAGCAAAAGGGCTTTGACCGGGGAAATCTACGAGCAGTACTTC. It is translated as CASSKRALTGEIYEQYF. The full variable domain, with the rest looked up from reference TRBV5-1 and TRBJ2-7, is KAGVTQTPRYLIKTRGQQVTLSCSPISGHRSVSWYQQTPGQGLQFLFEYFSETQRNKGNFPGRFSGRQFSNSRSEMNVSTLELGDSALYLCASSKRALTGEIYEQYFGPGTRLTVT.

The genes are TRBV10-3 and TRBJ1-4; a weak D match, TRBD1 (5 bases). The V end lost 6 bases, the J end lost 8 bases, and 13 bases lay between the germline ends. The CDR3 runs 13 residues. Germline CDR1 is ENHRY and CDR2 is SYGVKD. The CDR3 nucleotides read TGTGCCATCAGCGGATCTTGGGGGGAAAAACTGTTTTTT. Translation: CAISGSWGEKLFF.

The genes are TRBV5-1 and TRBJ2-5, with 8 positions matching TRBD2. Per germline, CDR1 SGHRS and CDR2 YFSETQ. J lost 5 bases, V lost 2 bases, and 8 bases had no gene match. This CDR3 has 15 residues. The CDR3: CASSFGTRGVETQYF. The CDR3 DNA follows: TGCGCCAGCAGCTTTGGGACTAGGGGGGTGGAGACCCAGTACTTC. The entire variable domain, with the rest obtained from reference TRBV5-1 and TRBJ2-5, is as follows: KAGVTQTPRYLIKTRGQQVTLSCSPISGHRSVSWYQQTPGQGLQFLFEYFSETQRNKGNFPGRFSGRQFSNSRSEMNVSTLELGDSALYLCASSFGTRGVETQYFGPGTRLLVL.

V usage is TRBV30 and J usage is TRBJ2-5, with 9 bases identical to TRBD2. The CDR3 sequence is 15 residues long. The germline gives CDR1 GTSNPN, CDR2 SVGIG (reference sequence). V dropped 4 bases and J dropped 5; count of bases not matched to a gene: 11. The CDR3 here is CAWNPGTSPRETQYF. As DNA, the CDR3 is TGTGCCTGGAACCCCGGGACTAGCCCGAGGGAGACCCAGTACTTC.

The chain combines TRBV28 with TRBJ2-7, with 10 positions matching TRBD1. The germline CDR1 and CDR2 sequences are MDHEN and SYDVKM. The CDR3 extends over 15 amino acids. Losses at the gene ends were 6 bases for V and 5 bases for J; bases not matched to a gene: 10. This CDR3 is CASSYSGTGAHEQYF. CDR3 coding DNA: TGTGCCAGCAGCTACTCCGGGACAGGGGCACACGAGCAGTACTTC.

The genes are TRBV6-1 and TRBJ2-7; TRBD2 matches at 13 bases. The CDR3 has 15 amino acids. The germline gives CDR1 MNHNS, CDR2 SASEGT. The trim removed 1 base at V and 4 bases at J, leaving 1 base unmatched. DNA for the CDR3: TGTGCCAGCAGTGAAGGGACTAGCGGGAGTTACGAGCAGTACTTC. Translated, it gives CASSEGTSGSYEQYF.

The rearrangement links TRBV7-8 to TRBJ2-5, with D possibly TRBD2 on 5 matching bases. Germline CDR1 reads SGHVS; CDR2 reads FQNEAQ. Trimming stripped 1 base from V and 7 bases from J, with 16 bases between. The CDR3 runs 15 residues. The CDR3 spells CASSLVVASEGTQYF. The CDR3 nucleotides read TGTGCCAGCAGCTTAGTTGTGGCCAGCGAGGGGACCCAGTACTTC.

The V and J genes are TRBV5-6 and TRBJ2-5; D possibly corresponds to TRBD1 (6 bases). V was cut by 2 bases and J by 10 bases, with 18 bases left in between. Germline V gene data show CDR1 as SGHDT and CDR2 as YYEEEE. This CDR3 has 14 amino acids. The CDR3: CASSLGQLNEDQYF. Here the CDR3 DNA reads TGTGCCAGCAGCTTAGGACAGCTTAACGAGGACCAGTACTTC.

The chain joins TRBV6-1 to TRBJ2-1, with D tentatively TRBD1 (6 bases). Germline CDR1 and CDR2: MNHNS and SASEGT. With 5 bases removed from V and 1 base from J, the gap between germline ends came to 12 bases. This CDR3 is 15 amino acids long. The CDR3 is CASSFGGQSYNEQFF. The CDR3 nucleotides are TGTGCCAGCAGTTTTGGAGGACAGTCCTACAATGAGCAGTTCTTC.

V is TRBV4-1 and J is TRBJ1-4, with D hard to call. Germline-derived CDR1 and CDR2 are MGHRA and YSYEKL. The CDR3 is 16 residues long. Trimming left V 0 bases short and J 3 bases short, with 11 bases between. For the CDR3, the DNA is TGCGCCAGCAGCCAAGAATACGACGGACCTAATGAAAAACTGTTTTTT. Amino acids: CASSQEYDGPNEKLFF.

V gene TRBV18 combines with J gene TRBJ1-1; D gene unclear. Per the germline V gene, CDR1 is KGHSH and CDR2 is LQKENI. Trimming pared 2 bases from V and 4 bases from J, leaving 8 bases between. The CDR3 length is 13 residues. CDR3 sequence reads: CASSPGVVTEAFF. The DNA for the CDR3 is TGTGCCAGCTCACCAGGGGTGGTCACTGAAGCTTTCTTT.

This sequence joins TRBV18 and TRBJ1-2; D remains ambiguous. Germline-derived CDR1 and CDR2 are KGHSH and LQKENI. Trimming took 4 bases from V and 4 from J, leaving 19 bases between them. The CDR3 length is 16 residues. CDR3 region: CASSQGTSVLFYGYTF. DNA for the CDR3: TGTGCCAGCTCACAGGGTACTTCGGTTCTATTCTATGGCTACACCTTC.

This sequence joins TRBV19 and TRBJ1-5; no clear D. V was clipped by 4 bases and J by 1 base, with 8 bases between them. This CDR3 is 14 amino acids long. Germline loops: CDR1 LNHDA, CDR2 SQIVND (reference sequence). As DNA, the CDR3 is TGTGCCAGTAGTACGGGCAGAAGCAATCAGCCCCAGCATTTT. Amino acid sequence: CASSTGRSNQPQHF.

V is TRBV6-6 and J is TRBJ1-6; TRBD1 agrees at 9 bases. This CDR3 spans 15 amino acids. Germline V gene data show CDR1 as MNHNY and CDR2 as SVGAGI (reference sequence). V trimming: 11 bases; J trimming: 8 bases; junction bases outside the gene matches: 13. CDR3 protein: CACGVGTGSYSPLHF. The CDR3, as DNA: TGTGCCTGCGGGGTCGGGACAGGGTCTTATTCACCCCTCCACTTT.

This clone appeared once. V gene TRBV5-1 combines with J gene TRBJ1-2, with 7 bases aligning to TRBD1. The CDR3 loop spans 14 amino acids. Germline values: CDR1 SGHRS, CDR2 YFSETQ. Trimming removed 4 bases from V and 4 bases from J; junction bases left unmatched: 7. CDR3 sequence (DNA): TGCGCCAGCAGCAGAGACAGGGCCCTCTATGGCTACACCTTC. Protein product: CASSRDRALYGYTF.